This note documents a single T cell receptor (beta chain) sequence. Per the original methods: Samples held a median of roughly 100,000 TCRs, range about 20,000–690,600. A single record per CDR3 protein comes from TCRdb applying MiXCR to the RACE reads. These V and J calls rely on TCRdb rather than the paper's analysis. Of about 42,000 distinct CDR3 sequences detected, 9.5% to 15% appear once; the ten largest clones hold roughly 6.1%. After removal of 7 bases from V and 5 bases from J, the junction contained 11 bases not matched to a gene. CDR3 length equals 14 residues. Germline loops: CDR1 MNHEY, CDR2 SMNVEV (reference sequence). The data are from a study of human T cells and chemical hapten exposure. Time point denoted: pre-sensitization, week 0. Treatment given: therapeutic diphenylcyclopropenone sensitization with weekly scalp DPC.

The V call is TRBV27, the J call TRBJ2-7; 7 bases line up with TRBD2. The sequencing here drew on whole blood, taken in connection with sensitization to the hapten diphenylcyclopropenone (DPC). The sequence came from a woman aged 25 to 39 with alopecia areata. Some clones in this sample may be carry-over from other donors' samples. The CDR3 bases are TGTGCCAGCACCTCTGGCGGGAGTGTGAACGAGCAGTACTTC. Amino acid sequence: CASTSGGSVNEQYF.